This T cell receptor beta chain was found in a study of naive and memory T cell subsets (TCRdb year 2017). For context, the study as a whole: An open-source, UMI-based TCR alpha and beta sequencing pipeline was applied to sorted naive and memory peripheral blood T cell subsets. Complete agreement was observed between the functional CMV T cell responses and the IgG serology results. RNA was DNase-treated and reverse transcribed with TCR constant-region primers, mostly using SuperScript III.

This clonotype was counted between two and nine times. Its antigen specificity is not known. No much larger clonotype is one base removed from it; base qualities were not supplied. General study outcomes and caveats: Gini index rose and Shannon and inverse Simpson diversity fell from naive through CM, EM and EMRA in both CD4 and CD8 cells. No ground truth was available to validate the repertoire findings for the naive and memory subsets. TCR abundance followed a power law whose exponent differed between naive and memory subsets but was consistent across the three individuals. A few larger clonotypes were present in naive repertoires, especially CD8 naive repertoires, and these clonotypes were possibly memory cells re-expressing CD45RA. Single alpha or beta chain sequences, rather than paired alpha/beta receptors, were used to define clonotypes. RNA-based TCR counts may be affected by expression changes linked to T cell activation and differentiation. After error correction, only a single occurrence was seen for over 90% of naive TCR sequences, so much steeper abundance distributions were produced than in memory subsets.

The library relied on UMI-ligation and nested PCR. To cover both TRBC1 and TRBC2, the beta constant-region primer consisted of an equimolar mix of two oligonucleotides. The ligated cDNA went through four rounds of PCR with nested alpha and beta constant-region primers together with the SP2 primer. A single-stranded oligonucleotide bearing the SP2 primer plus a 12-nucleotide UMI was ligated onto the 3' end of the cDNA by T4 RNA ligase 1. The ligation reaction was incubated at 16°C for about 18-24 hours. PCR2 was usually performed as a SYBR Green qPCR and halted at a preset threshold so that over-amplification would not occur. Agencourt AMPure XP magnetic beads were used for all purifications after the first. Libraries were quantified by Qubit and checked on a TapeStation, with a main peak expected near 650 bp. Pooled libraries were sequenced on an Illumina MiSeq using v2 2x251 paired-end kits, and typically about 0.95-2.1 million reads were obtained per sample. Each sample library was pooled at approximately 3.6 nM, and about 5-8% PhiX was included to improve cluster recognition. Per the original workflow: V and J genes were assigned to Demultiplexor-processed FASTQ reads by Decombinator through tag matching, with a single base-pair mismatch being allowed. Collapsinator relied on UMIs to fix sequencing errors as well as frequency errors caused by PCR heterogeneity. CDR3Translator translated TCRs and extracted CDR3s from the conserved cysteine to the FGXG phenylalanine, flagging non-productive sequences. Gini, Shannon entropy and inverse Simpson indices were calculated on repertoires subsampled to equal numbers of UMI-defined TCRs. Power-law fits to clonotype abundance distributions were performed by maximum likelihood within the linear range. When run on a single naive CD8 sample, MIGEC and the pipeline yielded similar UMI counts, similar unique TCR numbers and similar clonal distributions. One analysis removed from the naive repertoire any naive TCRs that were also found in any memory subset from the same donor. Repertoires were searched for 7,000 to 7,500 CMV-associated CDR3 sequences compiled from VDJdb and a published dataset. TCRdb's own reprocessing of the public reads used fastp at Q25 and MiXCR and kept productive beta chains. Rows with a matching CDR3 protein are joined into one entry that keeps the most common DNA and genes. TCRdb's processing, not the authors' own work, is the source of the V and J calls. The sample table contains 150,000 or so distinct CDR3 sequences; only one count was recorded for over 20% of them. Of the sample, 0.09% to 0.13% falls within the top ten clones.

Separate amplification of TCR alpha and beta chain libraries was performed from the second PCR step onward. CMV status of each donor was established by measuring IFNgamma production from CD4+ T cells after fresh PBMCs were stimulated overnight with CMV viral lysate. CD4 T cells were positively selected using Miltenyi beads, after which CD8 T cells were positively selected from the CD4-negative fraction. After staining for CD3, CD4, CD8, CD45RA, CD27 and a live/dead dye, cells were sorted on a BD Aria II into four subsets based on CD45RA and CD27. A few healthy volunteers provided blood, and each donor's sample was split into CD4 and CD8 T cells and then further divided into four differentiation subsets. Around 110 ml of peripheral blood was taken from each donor, and PBMC were separated by density-gradient centrifugation on Ficoll-Paque PLUS. Sorted cells were lysed in RLT buffer, after which RNA was extracted using a Qiagen RNeasy kit and stored at -80 degrees C.

This TCR came from a human donor in good health. The sequenced sample was naive CD4+ T cells from blood. The cell subset or site label of this sample denotes: naive T cells, CD45RA high CD27+.

The CDR3 reads CAISGNWGQETQYF. The DNA sequence reads TGTGCCATCAGTGGGAATTGGGGCCAAGAGACCCAGTACTTC. The chain was built from TRBV10-3 and TRBJ2-5, with the identity of the D gene unclear. V loses 4 bases, J loses 1 base, and the germline ends lie 10 bases apart. Looking up the germline V gene yields CDR1 ENHRY and CDR2 SYGVKD. Reading from cysteine to phenylalanine, the CDR3 counts 14 amino acids. The sequence is cut down to CDR3 DNA, 42 bases in frame from base 1.